This entry lists 32 T cell receptor beta chains sequenced from one sample in a study of OX40 agonist ivuxolimab in advanced cancers. The library was made by the immunoSEQ multiplex PCR assay. In TCRdb, the immuneACCESS table is reduced to in-frame sequences with V and J assigned. These tables do not hold every clone; where another copy was compared, an unresolved V gene accounts for under half, and the others remain unexplained. This sample holds tens of thousands of clones; less than 90% were observed only once. 0.55% to 0.65% of the sample lies in the top ten. The sample in question was CD4+ or CD8+ T cells sorted from blood, obtained in a trial of the OX40 agonist ivuxolimab. The receptors come from an adult with an advanced solid tumor such as melanoma, head and neck, liver or kidney cancer.

CDR3: CASSPERGPEETQYF. DNA for the CDR3: TGTGCCAGCAGTCCCGAACGGGGGCCGGAAGAGACCCAGTACTTC. The chain joins TRBV25-1 to TRBJ2-5; D is tentatively TRBD1 or TRBD2 (6 bases each). This CDR3 region has 15 residues. Germline CDR1 is MGHDK and CDR2 is SYGVNS. V was trimmed by 5 bases and J by 3 bases, leaving 16 bases between them.

CDR3: CATTSGAQGLSGNTIYF. The CDR3 DNA is TGTGCCACCACCTCCGGGGCCCAGGGTCTCTCTGGAAACACCATATATTTT. The rearrangement uses TRBV28 and TRBJ1-3; possible D gene TRBD1, 5 bases. CDR3 size: 17 residues. V was cut by 10 bases and J by 0 bases, with 22 bases left in between. Per germline, CDR1 MDHEN and CDR2 SYDVKM.

This clone has just a few counts. The rearrangement uses TRBV7-6 and TRBJ1-6; D gene ambiguous. V shed 4 bases and J shed 8 bases, with 6 bases lying between them. The germline CDR1 and CDR2 sequences are SGHVS and FNYEAQ. The CDR3 totals 12 residues. DNA for the CDR3: TGTGCCAGCAGCTCTTACTATTCACCCCTCCACTTT. This gives the protein CASSSYYSPLHF.

The table lists this clone with a count of one. This chain uses TRBV12-5 with TRBJ2-2; the match to TRBD1 covers 9 bases. The CDR3 sequence is 13 residues long. V was clipped by 8 bases and J by 4 bases; unmatched bases: 2. In germline, CDR1 is LGHNT, CDR2 FRNRAP. Here the CDR3 reads CASLDRGTGELFF. The DNA for the CDR3 is TGTGCTAGTCTGGACAGGGGCACCGGGGAGCTGTTTTTT.

The chain joins TRBV7-8 to TRBJ1-5, with D perhaps matching TRBD1 (5 bases). This CDR3 spans 15 amino acids. Germline CDR1 reads SGHVS; CDR2 reads FQNEAQ. Deletions cut 5 bases from V and 5 bases from J, with 16 bases between. CDR3 residues: CASSIGAGGYQPQHF. The DNA of the CDR3 is TGTGCCAGCAGCATCGGGGCCGGGGGGTATCAGCCCCAGCATTTT. Supplemented by reference TRBV7-8 and TRBJ1-5, the full variable domain reads GAGVSQSPRYKVAKRGQDVALRCDPISGHVSLFWYQQALGQGPEFLTYFQNEAQLDKSGLPSDRFFAERPEGSVSTLKIQRTQQEDSAVYLCASSIGAGGYQPQHFGDGTRLSIL.

The chain couples TRBV6-5 to TRBJ1-3; 7 nucleotides match TRBD1. The germline CDR1 and CDR2 sequences are MNHEY and SVGAGI. CDR3 length: 14 amino acids. Trimming cost V 5 bases and J 3 bases; bases outside gene matches: 4. The CDR3 loop is CASSQGVDGNTIYF. In DNA form, the CDR3 reads TGTGCCAGCAGTCAGGGGGTGGATGGAAACACCATATATTTT.

This clone was counted between two and nine times. The gene calls are TRBV5-1 and TRBJ2-5; no clear D. The CDR3 extends over 13 amino acids. Looked up from germline, CDR1 is SGHRS and CDR2 is YFSETQ. V lost 5 bases, J lost 3 bases, and 11 bases lay in between. The CDR3 loop is CASSWKGKETQYF. DNA for the CDR3: TGCGCCAGCAGTTGGAAAGGGAAAGAGACCCAGTACTTC.

The chain employs TRBV30 and TRBJ1-1; D is uncertain. The CDR3 extends over 14 amino acids. The germline V and J ends were trimmed by 1 base and 3 bases, with 12 bases remaining between them. Germline V gene lookup returns CDR1 GTSNPN and CDR2 SVGIG (reference sequence). The CDR3 protein is CAWSGGQVDTEAFF. The CDR3 DNA reads as TGTGCCTGGAGTGGAGGGCAGGTGGACACTGAAGCTTTCTTT.

This chain joins TRBV7-6 and TRBJ2-7; the match to TRBD1 covers 7 bases. Germline V gene data show CDR1 as SGHVS and CDR2 as FNYEAQ. CDR3 size: 15 residues. Trimming cost V 6 bases and J 3 bases; bases outside gene matches: 11. The CDR3 nucleotides read TGTGCCAGCAGTCCGACTTTCGACAGGGTCTACGAGCAGTACTTC. Its protein is CASSPTFDRVYEQYF.

This chain joins TRBV10-3 and TRBJ1-1; tentative D call: TRBD1 (6 bases). The CDR3 contains 17 residues. Deletions cut 5 bases from V and 1 base from J, with 20 bases between. Germline V gives CDR1 ENHRY, CDR2 SYGVKD. The CDR3: CAISPLGQSLSNTEAFF. CDR3 bases: TGTGCCATCAGTCCCCTTGGACAGAGCCTCTCGAACACTGAAGCTTTCTTT.

This CDR3 reads CASSLGGAEIYGYTF. In nucleotides, the CDR3 is TGCGCCAGCAGCTTGGGTGGAGCAGAAATTTATGGCTACACCTTC. The chain carries TRBV5-1 and TRBJ1-2; D is ambiguous. Per the germline V gene, CDR1 is SGHRS and CDR2 is YFSETQ. This CDR3 comprises 15 residues. V lost 0 bases and J lost 5, with 14 bases in between. Variable domain in full (rest from reference TRBV5-1 and TRBJ1-2): KAGVTQTPRYLIKTRGQQVTLSCSPISGHRSVSWYQQTPGQGLQFLFEYFSETQRNKGNFPGRFSGRQFSNSRSEMNVSTLELGDSALYLCASSLGGAEIYGYTFGSGTRLTVV.

The rearrangement links TRBV7-9 to TRBJ1-5; the D is unclear. V lost 1 base to trimming and J lost 0 bases, with 4 bases between them. Germline-derived CDR1 and CDR2 are SEHNR and FQNEAQ (reference sequence). This CDR3 spans 14 amino acids. This CDR3 reads CASSLGDSNQPQHF. CDR3 DNA: TGTGCCAGCAGCTTAGGAGATAGCAATCAGCCCCAGCATTTT.

V is TRBV19 and J is TRBJ2-7; TRBD2 matches 7 bases. Germline CDR1 reads LNHDA; CDR2 reads SQIVND (reference sequence). V dropped 5 bases and J dropped 0; count of bases not matched to a gene: 4. The CDR3 contains 14 residues. The CDR3 reads CASSYGGISYEQYF. CDR3 DNA sequence: TGTGCCAGTAGTTACGGGGGGATCTCCTACGAGCAGTACTTC.

This clone was observed once. This chain connects TRBV19 to TRBJ2-4; 7 nucleotides line up with TRBD1. The germline CDR1 and CDR2 sequences are LNHDA and SQIVND (reference sequence). This CDR3 contains 14 residues. Germline trimming cut 3 bases from V and 5 bases from J; bases unmatched to any gene: 4. CDR3 region: CASSIWGTENIQYF. DNA for the CDR3: TGTGCCAGTAGTATCTGGGGGACAGAAAACATTCAGTACTTC.

V gene TRBV10-3 combines with J gene TRBJ1-6, with D possibly matching TRBD1 (5 bases). V was cut by 4 bases and J by 7 bases, with 8 bases left in between. CDR1 is ENHRY and CDR2 is SYGVKD in the germline V gene. This CDR3 region has 13 residues. CDR3 sequence reads: CAISAQANSPLHF. The CDR3 DNA sequence: TGTGCCATCAGTGCACAGGCGAATTCACCCCTCCACTTT.

This clone was recorded only once. This sequence joins TRBV10-1 and TRBJ2-2; D is possibly TRBD2 (6 bases). The germline gives CDR1 WNHNN, CDR2 SYGVQD (reference sequence). CDR3 length equals 15 residues. Deletions cut 5 bases from V and 4 bases from J, with 14 bases between. The DNA of the CDR3 is TGCGCCAGCAGTCCCCGGGACTTTGGCACCGGGGAGCTGTTTTTT. Its translation: CASSPRDFGTGELFF.

The genes are TRBV14 and TRBJ2-1, with 12 positions matching TRBD2. The germline V gene has CDR1 SGHDN and CDR2 FVKESK. This CDR3 region has 16 residues. Germline trimming cut 4 bases from V and 10 bases from J; bases unmatched to any gene: 11. The CDR3 sequence: CASSPRLAGERREQFF. The CDR3 DNA reads TGTGCCAGCAGCCCGAGACTAGCGGGAGAAAGGAGGGAGCAGTTCTTC.

The count of this clone is one. The J gene is TRBJ1-1, the V gene TRBV7-2, with D possibly matching TRBD1 (6 bases). Germline CDR1 is SGHTA and CDR2 is FQGNSA. The CDR3 spans 14 residues. Trimming removed 4 bases at V and 7 bases at J, with 16 bases between. The CDR3 DNA sequence: TGTGCCAGCAGCTCATACAGGGTCTCTTATGAAGCTTTCTTT. It encodes CASSSYRVSYEAFF. Variable domain in full (rest from reference TRBV7-2 and TRBJ1-1): GAGVSQSPSNKVTEKGKDVELRCDPISGHTALYWYRQSLGQGLEFLIYFQGNSAPDKSGLPSDRFSAERTGGSVSTLTIQRTQQEDSAVYLCASSSYRVSYEAFFGQGTRLTVV.

In this sample, this clone turned up a few times. J is TRBJ2-7 and V is TRBV7-2, with D possibly matching TRBD2 (5 bases). Trimming removed 1 base at V and 7 bases at J, with 8 bases between. CDR3 length: 12 amino acids. Per the germline V gene, CDR1 is SGHTA and CDR2 is FQGNSA. CDR3 residues: CASSLDAGEQYF. The CDR3 DNA reads as TGTGCCAGCAGCTTAGATGCGGGTGAGCAGTACTTC.

This clone came up once. The V call is TRBV18, the J call TRBJ1-4; D is uncertain. Per germline, CDR1 KGHSH and CDR2 LQKENI. The CDR3 has 13 amino acids. Trimming pared 3 bases from V and 6 bases from J, leaving 8 bases between. The CDR3 nucleotides are TGTGCCAGCTCACCGATGACGGATGAAAAACTGTTTTTT. Its protein product is CASSPMTDEKLFF.

The chain has TRBV15 and TRBJ2-2; 13 bases are a match to TRBD2. V lost 3 bases and J lost 16; bases outside the gene matches: 8. The CDR3 covers 14 residues. Germline assignment: CDR1 LNHNV and CDR2 YYDKDF (reference sequence). The CDR3 DNA reads TGTGCCACCAGCAGGGGGACTAGCGGGGCCCTTAGGTTTTTT. Translating gives CATSRGTSGALRFF.

DNA for the CDR3: TGTGCCAGCAGCGATAACAGGTTCCTTGGTGAAAAACTGTTTTTT. The encoded protein is CASSDNRFLGEKLFF. This chain joins TRBV6-5 and TRBJ1-4, with a weak D call TRBD1 (5 bases). The germline CDR1 and CDR2 sequences are MNHEY and SVGAGI. This CDR3 spans 15 amino acids. The V end was cut by 6 bases, the J end by 7 bases, with 18 bases between.

This clone was counted between two and nine times. The gene calls are TRBV28 and TRBJ1-4, with 10 bases that match TRBD1. This CDR3 contains 14 residues. Germline V gene lookup returns CDR1 MDHEN and CDR2 SYDVKM. Unmatched junction bases numbered 1, after V lost 4 bases and J lost 5 bases. CDR3 sequence reads: CASSSGQGNEKLFF. CDR3 nucleotide sequence: TGTGCCAGCAGTTCGGGACAGGGGAATGAAAAACTGTTTTTT.

The chain employs TRBV7-2 and TRBJ2-3; D is uncertain. The CDR3 contains 16 residues. V was pared by 1 base and J by 3 bases, with 14 bases between. Germline V gene data show CDR1 as SGHTA and CDR2 as FQGNSA. The DNA of the CDR3 is TGTGCCAGCAGCTTAGATTATGGCTCGACGACAGATACGCAGTATTTT. Its translation is CASSLDYGSTTDTQYF.

The genes are TRBV2 and TRBJ2-7; either TRBD1 or TRBD2 may supply D (5 bases each). The V and J ends lost 6 bases and 0 bases respectively, with 18 bases between them. The germline CDR1 and CDR2 sequences are SNHLY and FYNNEI. There are 16 residues in the CDR3. The CDR3 protein is CASRGMDTGSSYEQYF. Written as DNA, the CDR3 is TGTGCCAGCAGGGGAATGGACACGGGGAGCTCCTACGAGCAGTACTTC.

This chain links TRBV28 with TRBJ1-3; possibly TRBD1 for D (6 bases). Trimming shortened V by 1 base and J by 1 base, and 11 bases separated the two germline ends. CDR1 MDHEN and CDR2 SYDVKM come from the germline V gene. This CDR3 has 16 residues. The CDR3 sequence: CASSLSSRGSGNTIYF. In DNA form, the CDR3 reads TGTGCCAGCAGTTTATCCTCTAGGGGGTCTGGAAACACCATATATTTT.

The chain links TRBV5-8 to TRBJ2-1, with TRBD2 matching over 13 bases. Germline trimming cut 3 bases from V and 7 bases from J; bases unmatched to any gene: 7. Germline V gene data show CDR1 as SGHTS and CDR2 as YDEGEE. CDR3 length: 16 amino acids. The CDR3 region is CASSSSGLAGTNEQFF. The CDR3 DNA sequence: TGTGCCAGCAGCTCCTCGGGACTAGCGGGGACAAATGAGCAGTTCTTC.

The chain combines TRBV28 with TRBJ2-5, with D hard to call. CDR1 MDHEN and CDR2 SYDVKM come from the germline V gene. CDR3 length equals 13 residues. V shed 11 bases and J shed 4 bases, with 17 bases lying between them. For the CDR3, the DNA is TGTGCCGGCGGCCTAGTGGCGTCAGAGACCCAGTACTTC. Translating it yields CAGGLVASETQYF.

The chain couples TRBV7-8 to TRBJ2-1; TRBD2 matches 8 bases. V lost 5 bases, J lost 7 bases, and 7 bases stayed unmatched. Germline values: CDR1 SGHVS, CDR2 FQNEAQ. This CDR3 has 14 residues. CDR3 amino acids: CASSHRLALNEQFF. CDR3 bases: TGTGCCAGCAGCCACCGACTAGCGTTGAATGAGCAGTTCTTC.

The chain links TRBV2 to TRBJ2-1; the D gene is possibly TRBD1 (7 bases). From germline, CDR1 is SNHLY and CDR2 FYNNEI. V was clipped by 5 bases and J by 9 bases, with 14 bases between them. CDR3 length: 13 amino acids. DNA for the CDR3: TGTGCCAGCAGTCAGGGGGAGGTAGGTGAGCAGTTCTTC. It translates to CASSQGEVGEQFF.

This clone was observed a handful of times. The chain employs TRBV19 and TRBJ1-2; a weak D match, TRBD1 (5 bases). The CDR3 has 17 residues. Trimming cost V 0 bases and J 3 bases, with 17 bases left between them. CDR1 and CDR2 (germline): LNHDA, SQIVND (reference sequence). CDR3 DNA sequence: TGTGCCAGTAGTATAGATTTTCGCCTCGGGACCTACTATGGCTACACCTTC. It encodes CASSIDFRLGTYYGYTF.

V is TRBV4-1 and J is TRBJ2-7, with 9 nucleotides matching TRBD2. With 0 bases clipped from V and 5 bases from J, the junction kept 8 bases outside the gene matches. CDR3 length equals 16 residues. Germline loops: CDR1 MGHRA, CDR2 YSYEKL. This chain's CDR3 is CASSQDRVAGVDEQYF. CDR3 nucleotides: TGCGCCAGCAGCCAAGATAGGGTAGCGGGGGTGGACGAGCAGTACTTC.